The rows below give T cell receptor beta chains drawn from one sample of a study of OX40 agonist ivuxolimab in advanced cancers. The assay was immunoSEQ multiplex PCR, and TCRdb's table has in-frame clones only and misses some. The table records around 34,000 clones, 81% of them present only once. The sequences come from CD4+ or CD8+ T cells sorted from blood, collected in a trial of the OX40 agonist ivuxolimab. All receptors derive from an adult with an advanced solid tumor such as melanoma, head and neck, liver or kidney cancer. Both conserved end residues are part of each CDR3. Fields, in order: clone size, J gene, D gene, V gene, CDR3 protein, CDR3 DNA. The D gene is left open where the match is weak. The listing skips clone size in some rows; elsewhere it reads once, few, many or a size class.

once,TRBJ1-2,TRBD1,TRBV18,CASSPDSLGTGDYGYTF,TGTGCCAGCTCACCCGACTCGCTTGGGACAGGTGACTATGGCTACACCTTC
NA,TRBJ2-7,TRBD2,TRBV7-9,CASSLTGTSSEQYF,TGTGCCAGCAGCTTGACCGGGACTAGCTCCGAGCAGTACTTC
NA,TRBJ2-5,NA,TRBV2,CASTQLGETQYF,TGTGCCAGCACCCAACTAGGGGAGACCCAGTACTTC
NA,TRBJ2-1,TRBD1,TRBV15,CATKLRDSYNEQFF,TGTGCCACCAAACTACGGGACAGCTACAATGAGCAGTTCTTC
NA,TRBJ2-3,TRBD2,TRBV7-9,CASSSQRESVDTQYF,TGTGCCAGCAGCTCTCAGCGGGAGTCCGTAGATACGCAGTATTTT
NA,TRBJ2-7,NA,TRBV21-1,CASSRPWRGYEQYF,TGTGCCAGCAGCAGACCATGGCGAGGCTACGAGCAGTACTTC
NA,TRBJ2-5,TRBD2,TRBV6-5,CASRGLAAGETQYF,TGTGCCAGCAGGGGACTAGCGGCTGGTGAGACCCAGTACTTC
NA,TRBJ1-2,TRBD1,TRBV5-4,CASSLGGTGRGQTYGYTF,TGTGCCAGCAGCTTGGGGGGGACAGGAAGGGGACAAACTTATGGCTACACCTTC
NA,TRBJ1-1,TRBD1,TRBV28,CASSSDTGVAFF,TGTGCCAGCAGTTCGGATACAGGGGTAGCTTTCTTT
NA,TRBJ1-5,NA,TRBV11-2,CASSYSGGGNQPQHF,TGTGCCAGCAGCTATAGTGGGGGAGGCAATCAGCCCCAGCATTTT
NA,TRBJ2-4,TRBD2,TRBV27,CASSRTSLDIQYF,TGTGCCAGCAGCCGGACTAGTCTGGACATTCAGTACTTC
once,TRBJ1-4,NA,TRBV10-3,CAISEEGQGTFFGEKLFF,TGTGCCATCAGTGAGGAGGGGCAGGGGACTTTCTTCGGCGAAAAACTGTTTTTT
NA,TRBJ2-6,NA,TRBV5-1,CASSLGGQFGAGANVLTF,TGCGCCAGCAGCTTGGGGGGCCAATTTGGTGCTGGGGCCAACGTCCTGACTTTC
NA,TRBJ2-2,NA,TRBV9,CASSVSGWDTGELFF,TGTGCCAGCAGCGTGTCAGGGTGGGACACCGGGGAGCTGTTTTTT